The 3 T cell receptor beta chains below all came from one sample that was sequenced in a study of patients and donors after allogeneic stem cell transplantation (dated by TCRdb to 2019 to 2021). Libraries were prepared through RT-PCR. TCRdb lists the instrument as NextSeq 550. Using fastp trimming at Q25 and MiXCR clonotype assembly, TCRdb reanalyzed the public sequencing data and kept in-frame beta chains. Duplicate CDR3 protein sequences are folded into a single record with the most common DNA and genes. Counted in this sample were roughly 940,000 distinct CDR3 sequences; approximately 19% of them appeared once. The ten most abundant clones make up under 6.5% of the sample. Specimen: blood, either unsorted or a sorted T cell fraction (not recorded which). Receptors originate from a human donor who was either an allogeneic HSCT recipient or a stem cell or donor lymphocyte infusion donor (not recorded which). It is not recorded whose cells these are; they may come from a transplant donor.

The genes are TRBV6-4 and TRBJ1-2; the D is unclear. The germline CDR1 and CDR2 sequences are MRHNA and SNTAGT. V lost 1 base, J lost 4 bases, and 4 bases lay in between. The length of the CDR3 is 12 residues. The CDR3: CASSDWGYGYTF. CDR3 in DNA: TGTGCCAGCAGTGACTGGGGCTATGGCTACACCTTC.

This clonotype was counted only a few times. The chain has TRBV7-8 and TRBJ2-7; D possibly corresponds to TRBD2 (5 bases). Trimming took off 4 bases at V and 4 bases at J, with 17 bases between the two ends. Germline CDR1 SGHVS, CDR2 FQNEAQ. The CDR3 covers 15 residues. CDR3 DNA sequence: TGTGCCAGCAGCTCCGCCGGGAACCGGGGTTACGAGCAGTACTTC. This codes for CASSSAGNRGYEQYF.

The V call is TRBV7-9, the J call TRBJ1-6; D might be TRBD1 (6 bases). Germline V gene data show CDR1 as SEHNR and CDR2 as FQNEAQ (reference sequence). The CDR3 runs 14 residues. Between the trimmed V and J ends, which lost 4 bases and 8 bases, there was a span of 12 bases. CDR3 residues: CASSSDRRYSPLHF. The DNA of the CDR3 is TGTGCCAGCAGCTCCGACAGGCGTTATTCACCCCTCCACTTT. The complete variable domain, with remaining parts taken from reference TRBV7-9 and TRBJ1-6, reads DTGVSQNPRHKITKRGQNVTFRCDPISEHNRLYWYRQTLGQGPEFLTYFQNEAQLEKSRLLSDRFSAERPKGSFSTLEIQRTEQGDSAMYLCASSSDRRYSPLHFGNGTRLTVT.